A selection of T cell receptor beta chains follows, all from one sample in a study of T cells in tuberculosis. Sequencing was performed with immunoSEQ multiplex PCR; in TCRdb, only in-frame clones are kept and a portion is missing. The sample has tens of thousands of clones; around 93% are singletons. The material was PBMCs, obtained at tuberculosis diagnosis. These receptors all come from an adult with tuberculosis. CDR3s include the opening cysteine and the closing phenylalanine or tryptophan.

J gene	V gene	CDR3 protein
TRBJ1-5	TRBV28	CASSLFSGGAGNQPQHF
TRBJ2-1	TRBV5-5	CASSQSGGAVYNEQFF
TRBJ1-5	TRBV7-2	CASSLAQGGNQPQHF
TRBJ2-7	TRBV7-2	CASSPGEGNEQYF
TRBJ2-5	TRBV28	CASNRGGLAQETQYF
TRBJ2-1	TRBV11-3	CASSYHSPGAYNEQFF
TRBJ1-1	TRBV5-1	CASSLFASPEVANTEAFF
TRBJ1-4	TRBV4-2	CASSQEGIGGVEKLFF
TRBJ2-7	TRBV30	CAWSVQGLSYEQYF
TRBJ2-3	TRBV5-1	CASSSLAGGPGDTQYF
TRBJ2-7	TRBV10-3	CAVEIAGGHFNEQYF
TRBJ1-2	TRBV6-5	CASSPGPNYGYTF
TRBJ1-5	TRBV7-2	CASSLEGVPGQPQHF
TRBJ1-3	TRBV4-3	CASSQDMGGSGNTIYF
TRBJ2-5	TRBV6-1	CASSRDRQETQYF
TRBJ1-3	TRBV29-1	CSAQGASGNTIYF
TRBJ2-3	TRBV6-4	CASSDSAGSTDTQYF
TRBJ2-5	TRBV5-1	CASSLGRKAGGFQETQYF
TRBJ1-5	TRBV4-2	CASSQDGQGNQPQHF
TRBJ1-2	TRBV5-5	CASSLIGTGSRSYTF
TRBJ2-3	TRBV7-8	CASSGETGVGTDTQYF
TRBJ2-3	TRBV5-1	CASRGADTQYF
TRBJ2-7	TRBV5-6	CASSLVGQVAYEQYF
TRBJ2-2	TRBV19	CASSSTETATGELFF
TRBJ2-1	TRBV28	CASRPLGGPYNEQFF
TRBJ2-7	TRBV7-8	CASSRGTSGGISYEQYF
TRBJ2-2	TRBV28	CAGSSGNTGELFF
TRBJ1-3	TRBV6-6	CASTLGQGRNTIYF
TRBJ2-1	TRBV18	CASSPKLDEQFF
TRBJ1-5	TRBV7-9	CASSSPVRFEDQPQHF
TRBJ2-3	TRBV5-1	CASSSPTSPPLTDTQYF
TRBJ1-5	TRBV2	CASGNRGDNQPQHF
TRBJ2-3	TRBV5-4	CASSLRTSGGATDTQYF
TRBJ2-7	TRBV6-4	CASSPENGAPYEQYF
TRBJ1-5	TRBV29-1	CSVQQGTNQPQHF
TRBJ2-3	TRBV9	CASSVISGGADTQYF
TRBJ2-1	TRBV5-1	CASSQLGGTGGGRSPNEQFF
TRBJ1-2	TRBV25-1	CATLDLGSETYGYTF
TRBJ2-4	TRBV2	CASRPLIRQGTAKNIQYF
TRBJ1-2	TRBV5-6	CASSPGIFLYGYTF
TRBJ2-7	TRBV4-3	CASSQGQTLTYEQYF
TRBJ2-1	TRBV6-4	CASSDSGQGAGDEQFF
TRBJ1-2	TRBV4-3	CASSQDLVLYGYTF
TRBJ2-7	TRBV6-5	CASSLTSGSSYEQYF
TRBJ2-3	TRBV5-1	CASSQPRDRAFDTQYF
TRBJ2-7	TRBV29-1	CSVVWEEQYF
TRBJ2-1	TRBV7-3	CASSLIGAGGNNEQFF
TRBJ1-2	TRBV25-1	CASSDANRGNYGYTF